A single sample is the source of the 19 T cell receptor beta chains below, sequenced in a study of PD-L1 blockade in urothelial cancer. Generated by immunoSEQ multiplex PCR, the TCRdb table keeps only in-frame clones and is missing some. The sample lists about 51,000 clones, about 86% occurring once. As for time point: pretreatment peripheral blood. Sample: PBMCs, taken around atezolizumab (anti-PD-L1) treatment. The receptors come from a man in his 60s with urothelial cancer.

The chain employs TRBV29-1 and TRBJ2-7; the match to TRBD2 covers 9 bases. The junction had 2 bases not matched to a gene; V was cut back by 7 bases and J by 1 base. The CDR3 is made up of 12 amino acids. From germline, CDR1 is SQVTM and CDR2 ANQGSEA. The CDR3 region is CSGTSGSYEQYF. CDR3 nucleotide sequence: TGCAGCGGAACTAGCGGGTCCTACGAGCAGTACTTC.

The CDR3 reads CASSQTGYTF. The CDR3 nucleotides read TGTGCCAGCAGTCAGACGGGATACACCTTC. The gene calls are TRBV2 and TRBJ1-2, with unresolved D. CDR3 length: 10 residues. V was shortened by 5 bases and J by 11 bases, with 9 bases between the two germline ends. CDR1 is SNHLY, CDR2 FYNNEI, per germline.

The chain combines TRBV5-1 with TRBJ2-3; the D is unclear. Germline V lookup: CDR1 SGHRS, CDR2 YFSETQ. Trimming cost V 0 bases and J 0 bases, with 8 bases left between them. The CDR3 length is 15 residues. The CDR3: CASSLDSPSTDTQYF. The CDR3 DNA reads TGCGCCAGCAGCTTGGACAGCCCTAGCACAGATACGCAGTATTTT. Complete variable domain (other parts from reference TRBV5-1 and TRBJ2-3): KAGVTQTPRYLIKTRGQQVTLSCSPISGHRSVSWYQQTPGQGLQFLFEYFSETQRNKGNFPGRFSGRQFSNSRSEMNVSTLELGDSALYLCASSLDSPSTDTQYFGPGTRLTVL.

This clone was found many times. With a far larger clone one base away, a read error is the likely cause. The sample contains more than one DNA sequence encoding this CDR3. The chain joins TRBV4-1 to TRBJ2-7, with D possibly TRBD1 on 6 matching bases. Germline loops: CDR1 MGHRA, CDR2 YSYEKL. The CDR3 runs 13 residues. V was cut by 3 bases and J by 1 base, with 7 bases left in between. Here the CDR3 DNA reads TGCGCCAGCAGCCAGGACAGTTCCTACGAGCAGTACTTC. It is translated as CASSQDSSYEQYF.

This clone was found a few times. CDR3 nucleotide sequence: TGTGCCAGCAGTTCCAATCGCGGGAGAGGCAATGAGCAGTTCTTC. Its protein product is CASSSNRGRGNEQFF. The V call is TRBV27, the J call TRBJ2-1; 7 nucleotides agree with TRBD2. Per germline, CDR1 MNHEY and CDR2 SMNVEV (reference sequence). V lost 4 bases, J lost 6 bases, and 9 bases stayed unmatched. CDR3 length: 15 residues.

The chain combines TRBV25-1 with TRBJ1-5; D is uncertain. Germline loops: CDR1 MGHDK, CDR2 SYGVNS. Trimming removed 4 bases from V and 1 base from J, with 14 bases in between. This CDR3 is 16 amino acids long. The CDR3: CASSGSSGRSNQPQHF. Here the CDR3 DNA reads TGTGCCAGCAGTGGATCGTCAGGAAGAAGCAATCAGCCCCAGCATTTT. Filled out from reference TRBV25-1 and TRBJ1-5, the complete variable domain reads EADIYQTPRYLVIGTGKKITLECSQTMGHDKMYWYQQDPGMELHLIHYSYGVNSTEKGDLSSESTVSRIRTEHFPLTLESARPSHTSQYLCASSGSSGRSNQPQHFGDGTRLSIL.

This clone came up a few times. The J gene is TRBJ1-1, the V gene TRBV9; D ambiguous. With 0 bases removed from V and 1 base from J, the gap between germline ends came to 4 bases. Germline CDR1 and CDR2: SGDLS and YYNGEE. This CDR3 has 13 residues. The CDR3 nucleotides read TGTGCCAGCAGCGTAGATCAGAACACTGAAGCTTTCTTT. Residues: CASSVDQNTEAFF.

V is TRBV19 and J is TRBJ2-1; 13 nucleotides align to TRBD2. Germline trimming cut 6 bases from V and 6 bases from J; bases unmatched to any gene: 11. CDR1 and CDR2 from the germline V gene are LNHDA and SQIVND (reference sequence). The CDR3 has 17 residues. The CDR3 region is CASRAGPRLAGGNEQFF. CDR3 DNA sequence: TGTGCCAGTAGGGCGGGTCCCCGACTAGCGGGAGGCAATGAGCAGTTCTTC.

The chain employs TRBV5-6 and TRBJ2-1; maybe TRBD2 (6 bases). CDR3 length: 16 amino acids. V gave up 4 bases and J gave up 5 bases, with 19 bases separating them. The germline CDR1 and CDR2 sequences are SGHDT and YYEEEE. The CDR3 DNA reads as TGTGCCAGCAGCCTCGCCTACGGGAGAAGGAACAATGAGCAGTTCTTC. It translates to CASSLAYGRRNNEQFF.

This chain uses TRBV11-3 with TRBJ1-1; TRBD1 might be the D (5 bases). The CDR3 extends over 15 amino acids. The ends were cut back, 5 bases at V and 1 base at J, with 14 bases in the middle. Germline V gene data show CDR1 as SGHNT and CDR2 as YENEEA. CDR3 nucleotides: TGTGCCAGCAGCCCAACGGGGGGGAAGAACACTGAAGCTTTCTTT. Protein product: CASSPTGGKNTEAFF.

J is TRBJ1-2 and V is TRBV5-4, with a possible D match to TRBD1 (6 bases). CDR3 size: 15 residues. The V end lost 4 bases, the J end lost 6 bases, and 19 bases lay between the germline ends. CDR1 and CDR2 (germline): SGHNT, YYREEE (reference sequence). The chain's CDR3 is CASSLEVWSGDGYTF. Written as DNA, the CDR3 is TGTGCCAGCAGCCTGGAGGTTTGGTCAGGGGATGGCTACACCTTC.

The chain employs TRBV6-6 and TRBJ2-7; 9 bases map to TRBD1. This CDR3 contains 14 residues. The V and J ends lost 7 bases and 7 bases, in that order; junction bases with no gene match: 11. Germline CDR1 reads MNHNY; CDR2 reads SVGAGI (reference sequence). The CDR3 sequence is CASIVGTGRSEQYF. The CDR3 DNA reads TGTGCCAGCATTGTCGGGACAGGGCGGTCGGAGCAGTACTTC.

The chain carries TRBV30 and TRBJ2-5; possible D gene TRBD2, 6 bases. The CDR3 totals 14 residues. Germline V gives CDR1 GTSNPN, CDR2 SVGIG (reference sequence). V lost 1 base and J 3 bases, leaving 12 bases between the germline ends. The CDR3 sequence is CAWSAPGVEETQYF. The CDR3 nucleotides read TGTGCCTGGAGTGCGCCGGGGGTAGAAGAGACCCAGTACTTC. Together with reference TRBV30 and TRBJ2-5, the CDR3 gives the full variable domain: SQTIHQWPATLVQPVGSPLSLECTVEGTSNPNLYWYRQAAGRGLQLLFYSVGIGQISSEVPQNLSASRPQDRQFILSSKKLLLSDSGFYLCAWSAPGVEETQYFGPGTRLLVL.

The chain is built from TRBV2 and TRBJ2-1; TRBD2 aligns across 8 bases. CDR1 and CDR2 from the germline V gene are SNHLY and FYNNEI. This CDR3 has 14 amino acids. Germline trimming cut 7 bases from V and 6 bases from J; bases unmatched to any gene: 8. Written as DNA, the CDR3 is TGTGCCAGCAAACAAACGGGAGGGCTCAATGAGCAGTTCTTC. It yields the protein CASKQTGGLNEQFF.

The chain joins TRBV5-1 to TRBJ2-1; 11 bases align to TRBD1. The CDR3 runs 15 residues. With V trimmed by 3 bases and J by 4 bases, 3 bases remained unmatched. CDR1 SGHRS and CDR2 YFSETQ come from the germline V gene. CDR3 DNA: TGCGCCAGCAGCTCCGGGACAGGGGGATACAATGAGCAGTTCTTC. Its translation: CASSSGTGGYNEQFF.

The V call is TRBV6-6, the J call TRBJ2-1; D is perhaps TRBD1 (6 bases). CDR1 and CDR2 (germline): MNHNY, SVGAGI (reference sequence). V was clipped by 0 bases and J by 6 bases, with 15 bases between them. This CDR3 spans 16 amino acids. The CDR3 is CASSYSPGKGGNEQFF. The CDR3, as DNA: TGTGCCAGCAGTTACTCCCCCGGGAAAGGGGGCAATGAGCAGTTCTTC.

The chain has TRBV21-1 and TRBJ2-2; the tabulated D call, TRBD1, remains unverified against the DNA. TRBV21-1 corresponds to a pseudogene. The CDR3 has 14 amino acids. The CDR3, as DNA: TGTGCCAGATCCCCAGGGGGCAACACCGGGGAGCTGTTTTTT. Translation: CARSPGGNTGELFF.

The CDR3 nucleotides are TGTGCCAGCAGTGGGTCGAGTAATTCACCCCTCCACTTT. It codes for CASSGSSNSPLHF. The chain is built from TRBV2 and TRBJ1-6, with D hard to call. Germline CDR1 SNHLY, CDR2 FYNNEI. V was trimmed by 4 bases and J by 6 bases, leaving 7 bases between them. This CDR3 spans 13 amino acids.

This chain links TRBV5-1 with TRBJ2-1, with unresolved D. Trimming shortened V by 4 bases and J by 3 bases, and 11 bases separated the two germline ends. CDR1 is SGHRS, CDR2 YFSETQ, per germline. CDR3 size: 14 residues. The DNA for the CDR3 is TGCGCCAGCAGCCGCGCCATTGGCTACAATGAGCAGTTCTTC. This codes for CASSRAIGYNEQFF.